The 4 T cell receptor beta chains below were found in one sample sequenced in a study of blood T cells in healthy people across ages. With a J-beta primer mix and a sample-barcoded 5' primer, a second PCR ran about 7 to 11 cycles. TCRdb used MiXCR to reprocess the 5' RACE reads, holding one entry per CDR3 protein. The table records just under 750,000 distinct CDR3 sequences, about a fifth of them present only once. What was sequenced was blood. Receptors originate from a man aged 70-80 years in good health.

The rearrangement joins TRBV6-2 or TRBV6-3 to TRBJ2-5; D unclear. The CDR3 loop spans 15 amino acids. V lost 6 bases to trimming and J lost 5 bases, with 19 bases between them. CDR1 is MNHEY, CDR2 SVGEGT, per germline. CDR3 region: CASRYGPWASETQYF. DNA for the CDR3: TGTGCCAGCAGATACGGGCCATGGGCTTCGGAGACCCAGTACTTC.

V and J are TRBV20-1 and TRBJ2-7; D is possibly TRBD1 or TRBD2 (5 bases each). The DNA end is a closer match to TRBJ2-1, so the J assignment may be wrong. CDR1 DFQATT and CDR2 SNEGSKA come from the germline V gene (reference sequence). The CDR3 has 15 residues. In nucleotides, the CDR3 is TGCAGTGCTAGAGAGGGACGCGCATCCTACAATGAGCAGTTCTTC. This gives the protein CSAREGRASYNEQFF.

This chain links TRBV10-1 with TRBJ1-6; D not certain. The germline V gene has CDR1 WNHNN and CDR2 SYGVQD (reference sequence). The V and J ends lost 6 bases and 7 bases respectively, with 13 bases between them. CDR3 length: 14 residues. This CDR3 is CASSADFSNSPLHF. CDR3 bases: TGCGCCAGCAGCGCCGATTTCTCCAATTCACCCCTCCACTTT.

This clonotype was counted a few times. CDR3 coding DNA: TGTGCCAGCTCACCACCCCAGGGTCATTCACCCCTCCACTTT. Its translation: CASSPPQGHSPLHF. The chain joins TRBV18 to TRBJ1-6; D perhaps matches TRBD1 (5 bases). Germline CDR1 is KGHSH and CDR2 is LQKENI. Trimming left V 0 bases short and J 8 bases short, with 8 bases between. The CDR3 is 14 amino acids.